These 14 T cell receptor beta chains came from one sample sequenced in a study of CD8 T cells in Susac syndrome. RNA amounts of roughly 0.45 to 1 ug underwent reverse transcription with random hexamers. MiXCR, run by TCRdb on the immunoSEQ multiplex PCR reads, gives a single entry per CDR3 protein. The data show roughly 300,000 distinct CDR3 sequences, about 85% seen once. Sequencing was done on a sample of CD8+ T cells from PBMCs. These receptors were obtained from a human donor with multiple sclerosis.

The chain is built from TRBV10-3 and TRBJ2-3, with a tentative D call TRBD2 (6 bases). The CDR3 consists of 16 residues. From germline, CDR1 is ENHRY and CDR2 SYGVKD. Trimming left V 1 base short and J 5 bases short, with 16 bases between. The CDR3 region is CAISELDSDGRDTQYF. The CDR3, as DNA: TGTGCCATCAGTGAGTTAGATTCGGACGGGAGAGATACGCAGTATTTT.

For the CDR3, the DNA is TGTGCCAGCAAGAGAGGGGCTAATGGCTACACCTTC. Amino acid sequence: CASKRGANGYTF. V is TRBV9 and J is TRBJ1-2; possibly TRBD1 for D (5 bases). V was shortened by 6 bases and J by 6 bases, with 12 bases between the two germline ends. The CDR3 length is 12 residues. Germline CDR1 and CDR2: SGDLS and YYNGEE. The full variable domain, with the rest looked up from reference TRBV9 and TRBJ1-2, is DSGVTQTPKHLITATGQRVTLRCSPRSGDLSVYWYQQSLDQGLQFLIQYYNGEERAKGNILERFSAQQFPDLHSELNLSSLELGDSALYFCASKRGANGYTFGSGTRLTVV.

The V call is TRBV9, the J call TRBJ2-5; no clear D gene. With 4 bases removed from V and 2 bases from J, the gap between germline ends came to 18 bases. The CDR3 runs 16 residues. Germline-derived CDR1 and CDR2 are SGDLS and YYNGEE. The CDR3 region has the DNA TGTGCCAGCAGCCTCTACCCCGTAGGTAGTCAAGAGACCCAGTACTTC. It is translated as CASSLYPVGSQETQYF.

The chain uses TRBV20-1 and TRBJ2-7, with 7 bases identical to TRBD1. After removal of 0 bases from V and 2 bases from J, the junction contained 7 bases not matched to a gene. Germline loops: CDR1 DFQATT, CDR2 SNEGSKA (reference sequence). This CDR3 has 15 amino acids. The CDR3, as DNA: TGCAGTGCTAGAGATGTAGGGACAGTCCCCTACGAGCAGTACTTC. Translation: CSARDVGTVPYEQYF.

The chain carries TRBV12-3 or TRBV12-4 and TRBJ2-1; 12 bases agree with TRBD2. J was trimmed by 8 bases and V by 1 base; bases with no gene match: 6. The CDR3 spans 16 residues. CDR3: CASSLGTSGKFHEQFF. The CDR3 coding sequence is TGTGCCAGCAGTTTAGGGACTAGCGGGAAGTTCCATGAGCAGTTCTTC.

This chain links TRBV23-1 with TRBJ1-1; D is unresolved. TRBV23-1 is sorted into the ORF group, with uncertain function. V was shortened by 8 bases and J by 1 base, with 14 bases between the two germline ends. The CDR3 contains 14 residues. The CDR3 DNA follows: TGCGCCAGCGGCGGTCGGAGCAGGAACACTGAAGCTTTCTTT. Translation: CASGGRSRNTEAFF.

The V and J genes are TRBV14 and TRBJ2-4, with D possibly TRBD1 on 6 matching bases. The CDR3 extends over 20 amino acids. The germline V and J ends were trimmed by 0 bases and 0 bases, with 21 bases remaining between them. The germline V gene has CDR1 SGHDN and CDR2 FVKESK. In DNA form, the CDR3 reads TGTGCCAGCAGCCAAGAATTGGCAGGGGCGCTAACGCTAGCCAAAAACATTCAGTACTTC. This codes for CASSQELAGALTLAKNIQYF.

The rearrangement uses TRBV25-1 and TRBJ1-4, with D perhaps matching TRBD1 (5 bases). The V gene lost 5 bases and the J gene lost 3 bases, with 13 bases spanning the gap. The CDR3 is 15 amino acids. Germline assignment: CDR1 MGHDK and CDR2 SYGVNS. The CDR3 region has the DNA TGTGCCAGCAGTTACTTTGTGGGGGCTAATGAAAAACTGTTTTTT. Its protein is CASSYFVGANEKLFF.

The J gene is TRBJ1-5, the V gene TRBV6-5, with D unresolved. V was clipped by 8 bases and J by 2 bases, with 10 bases between them. The V gene's germline CDR1 is MNHEY and CDR2 SVGAGI. There are 13 residues in the CDR3. DNA of the CDR3: TGTGCCAGCCGGGTTCGACGCAATCAGCCCCAGCATTTT. Amino acids: CASRVRRNQPQHF.

This clonotype is a singleton in its sample. The gene calls are TRBV12-3 or TRBV12-4 and TRBJ1-1; no clear D. The CDR3 consists of 13 residues. V was pared by 3 bases and J by 5 bases, with 10 bases between. CDR3 residues: CASSLIGSTEAFF. Written as DNA, the CDR3 is TGTGCCAGCAGTTTGATCGGTTCAACTGAAGCTTTCTTT.

This chain joins TRBV2 and TRBJ2-7; tentatively, D is TRBD1 (5 bases). The length of the CDR3 is 10 residues. Germline V gives CDR1 SNHLY, CDR2 FYNNEI. Trimming removed 11 bases from V and 9 bases from J, with 14 bases in between. CDR3 sequence: CASLGLGQYF. The CDR3 coding sequence is TGTGCCTCCCTGGGGCTCGGGCAGTACTTC.

The rearrangement joins TRBV6-1 to TRBJ1-1; D ambiguous. Germline V CDR1 and CDR2: MNHNS, SASEGT. V dropped 1 base and J dropped 1 base, with 10 bases sitting between them. This CDR3 is 15 amino acids long. The CDR3 bases are TGTGCCAGCAGTGAAGATTTGGTATGGAACACTGAAGCTTTCTTT. It specifies CASSEDLVWNTEAFF.

V is TRBV20-1 and J is TRBJ2-7; tentatively, D is TRBD1 (6 bases). The germline V gene encodes CDR1 DFQATT and CDR2 SNEGSKA (reference sequence). The CDR3 has 13 residues. The CDR3 here is CRAKQGLNYEQYF. The CDR3 DNA reads as TGCAGAGCCAAACAGGGTCTAAACTACGAGCAGTACTTC.

V is TRBV20-1 and J is TRBJ2-3, with 10 positions matching TRBD2. V lost 6 bases and J lost 4; bases outside the gene matches: 13. CDR3 length: 16 residues. Germline CDR1 is DFQATT and CDR2 is SNEGSKA (reference sequence). CDR3 protein: CSAHHLLAGASDTQYF. The DNA of the CDR3 is TGCAGTGCCCACCACCTTCTAGCGGGAGCCTCAGATACGCAGTATTTT.